Sequencing of this T cell receptor (beta chain) was carried out in a study of control samples from healthy donors and cancer patients (TCRdb year 2020). The method was the immunoSEQ multiplex PCR assay. The table comes from immuneACCESS by way of TCRdb, which keeps in-frame sequences with V and J called. Part of the clones is missing from these tables; in studies checked, under half for an unresolved V gene and the rest for unknown reasons. The sample includes about 110,000 clones, with 70% to 85% observed a single time. The ten largest clonotypes hold approximately 7% of the sample. The CDR3 has 14 amino acids, counting the end cysteine and phenylalanine. The entry retains the CDR3 DNA only, 42 bases that are in frame from base 1. The germline V gene supplies CDR1 ENHRY and CDR2 SYGVKD. V loses 7 bases of germline sequence and J loses 0 bases, and the interval between the two ends is 10 bases. In its sample, this clone was seen once. Its antigen target is currently unknown. Within one base of it there is no much larger clone, and no base qualities were kept.

The sequence was collected from a man aged 18 to 35 in good health. Sequenced sample: blood. The rearrangement joined TRBV10-3 to TRBJ2-1, with the D gene not clear enough to name. The nucleotide sequence is given as TGTGCCATCACGGACGGGCTCTCCTACAATGAGCAGTTCTTC. The translation is CAITDGLSYNEQFF.